Described below is a single T cell receptor beta chain sequence and its context. The antigen is not known. These data are taken from a study of vaccination effects on CD4 cells after COVID-19. General study points: In healthy vaccinees, only 1 of 255 vaccine-induced clones cross-reacted with common cold coronaviruses. Early post-infection timepoints were absent, and convalescent patients were few.

V lost 0 bases and J lost 7; bases outside the gene matches: 4. CDR1 LNHNV and CDR2 YYDKDF come from the germline V gene (reference sequence). The CDR3 extends over 14 amino acids. The ViraFEST assay expanded antigen-specific CD4+ T cells with viral peptide pools before sequencing. Once cultured for about 9 days, the cells underwent separation to obtain CD4+ T cells. IL-2 medium took the place of half the medium on both days 3 and 7. TCRdb's table, derived via immunoSEQ multiplex PCR, lists solely in-frame clones and lacks some. The sample consists of 50,000 to 65,000 clones, 65% to 90% of them appearing once.

The chain has TRBV15 and TRBJ2-3; 7 nucleotides align to TRBD2. Here the sequenced sample was CD4+ T cells from PBMCs cultured with HCoV-229E spike peptides, taken before COVID-19 vaccination. The origin of this receptor is a human donor who received a COVID-19 vaccine. The CDR3 DNA reads TGTGCCACCAGCAGAGAGCAAGCGGGGTATACGCAGTATTTT. Translating it yields CATSREQAGYTQYF.